These 32 T cell receptor beta chains came from one sample sequenced in a study of T cell responses to AZD1222 COVID-19 vaccine. Sequencing was performed with immunoSEQ multiplex PCR; in TCRdb, only in-frame clones are kept and a portion is missing. The sample records 150,000 to 200,000 clones, 94% being singletons. Sample: peripheral blood, taken on day 0 of AZD1222 vaccination. All receptors derive from an adult in good health.

This chain connects TRBV19 to TRBJ2-1; 14 nucleotides agree with TRBD2. The CDR3 has 18 amino acids. Germline V lookup: CDR1 LNHDA, CDR2 SQIVND (reference sequence). The V gene end was trimmed by 3 bases and the J gene end by 4 bases; junction bases not matched to a gene: 8. CDR3 residues: CASSIRGTSGSLYNEQFF. For the CDR3, the DNA is TGTGCCAGTAGTATTCGCGGGACTAGCGGGAGTCTATACAATGAGCAGTTCTTC. Full variable domain (remainder filled in from reference TRBV19 and TRBJ2-1): DGGITQSPKYLFRKEGQNVTLSCEQNLNHDAMYWYRQDPGQGLRLIYYSQIVNDFQKGDIAEGYSVSREKKESFPLTVTSAQKNPTAFYLCASSIRGTSGSLYNEQFFGPGTRLTVL.

This clone appeared a single time. The J gene is TRBJ2-7, the V gene TRBV11-1; weak D call: TRBD1 (5 bases). The CDR3 sequence is 15 residues long. Per germline, CDR1 SGHAT and CDR2 FQDESV (reference sequence). V lost 4 bases and J lost 2, with 15 bases in between. CDR3 sequence reads: CASSSDLDTTYEQYF. The DNA of the CDR3 is TGTGCCAGCAGCTCAGACCTGGACACAACCTACGAGCAGTACTTC.

V gene TRBV19 combines with J gene TRBJ2-4; the match to TRBD1 covers 10 bases. The V gene's germline CDR1 is LNHDA and CDR2 SQIVND (reference sequence). The V and J ends lost 5 bases and 5 bases, in that order; junction bases with no gene match: 6. This CDR3 is built from 15 residues. In nucleotides, the CDR3 is TGTGCCAGTAGTCCGACAGGGGGCTTCGAAAACATTCAGTACTTC. Amino acid sequence: CASSPTGGFENIQYF.

The chain has TRBV5-4 and TRBJ2-1, with a possible D match to TRBD1 (6 bases). V was clipped by 4 bases and J by 8 bases, with 16 bases between them. Germline V gene lookup returns CDR1 SGHNT and CDR2 YYREEE (reference sequence). CDR3 size: 14 residues. The CDR3 spells CASSIGQTKDEQFF. Written as DNA, the CDR3 is TGTGCCAGCAGCATCGGACAGACCAAGGATGAGCAGTTCTTC.

This chain connects TRBV3-1 (or the pseudogene TRBV3-2) to TRBJ1-2; weak D call: TRBD1 (5 bases). Germline V gene data show CDR1 as LGHDT and CDR2 as YNNKEL (reference sequence). V lost 0 bases and J lost 8, with 7 bases in between. The CDR3 extends over 12 amino acids. This CDR3 reads CASSQDSGGYTF. CDR3 DNA sequence: TGTGCCAGCAGCCAAGATTCAGGGGGCTACACCTTC.

V and J are TRBV4-1 and TRBJ1-1, with D possibly matching TRBD1 (5 bases). This CDR3 is built from 15 residues. Trimming removed 4 bases from V and 0 bases from J, with 12 bases in between. Germline lookup yields CDR1 MGHRA and CDR2 YSYEKL. CDR3 in DNA: TGCGCCAGCAGCCCCGGGTGGACACTGAACACTGAAGCTTTCTTT. Translated, it gives CASSPGWTLNTEAFF.

The chain combines TRBV6-1 with TRBJ1-4; 7 bases align to TRBD1. CDR3 length: 12 amino acids. Trimming took 0 bases from V and 14 from J; bases not matched to a gene: 3. The germline V gene encodes CDR1 MNHNS and CDR2 SASEGT. In nucleotides, the CDR3 is TGTGCCAGCAGTGAAGCCCGACAGGGTCTGTTTTTT. As protein: CASSEARQGLFF.

CDR3 sequence reads: CASSQRGGSGQPQHF. The CDR3, as DNA: TGTGCCAGCAGCCAAAGAGGGGGGTCCGGGCAGCCCCAGCATTTT. The chain joins TRBV7-2 to TRBJ1-5; possible D gene TRBD1, 6 bases. Germline V CDR1 and CDR2: SGHTA, FQGNSA. This CDR3 is built from 15 residues. Between the trimmed V and J ends, which lost 5 bases and 7 bases, there was a span of 18 bases.

The V gene is TRBV27, the J gene TRBJ2-1; D is unclear. V lost 7 bases and J lost 3, with 4 bases in between. This CDR3 spans 11 amino acids. CDR1 is MNHEY, CDR2 SMNVEV, per germline (reference sequence). For the CDR3, the DNA is TGTGCCAGCACTTTCTACAATGAGCAGTTCTTC. Translation gives CASTFYNEQFF.

The chain recombines TRBV9 with TRBJ1-3, with unresolved D. Germline loops: CDR1 SGDLS, CDR2 YYNGEE. This CDR3 spans 15 amino acids. Trimming took off 5 bases at V and 1 base at J, with 13 bases between the two ends. As DNA, the CDR3 is TGTGCCAGCAGGGGCAGCCGAGGTTCTGGAAACACCATATATTTT. As protein: CASRGSRGSGNTIYF.

The rearrangement uses TRBV4-1 and TRBJ1-1; D is unresolved. CDR1 and CDR2 (germline): MGHRA, YSYEKL. The CDR3 is 15 residues long. V was pared by 4 bases and J by 6 bases, with 18 bases between. The CDR3 DNA sequence: TGCGCCAGCAGCCCGAGCGAGGGTTATGAGGCTGAAGCTTTCTTT. Amino acids: CASSPSEGYEAEAFF.

The V gene is TRBV19, the J gene TRBJ1-1; TRBD1 matches at 11 bases. Germline CDR1 reads LNHDA; CDR2 reads SQIVND (reference sequence). Trimming at V came to 6 bases and at J to 4 bases, leaving 4 bases not matched to a gene. CDR3 size: 14 residues. The CDR3: CASSYGTGGTEAFF. The CDR3 region has the DNA TGTGCCAGTAGCTATGGGACAGGGGGCACTGAAGCTTTCTTT.

V usage is TRBV4-2 and J usage is TRBJ1-6, with D perhaps TRBD1 (5 bases). V was trimmed by 0 bases and J by 8 bases, leaving 14 bases between them. Germline CDR1 LGHNA, CDR2 YNFKEQ. The CDR3 totals 16 residues. The DNA for the CDR3 is TGTGCCAGCAGCCAAGACCAGGGTGCGGTCTATTCACCCCTCCACTTT. Its translation: CASSQDQGAVYSPLHF.

The chain employs TRBV9 and TRBJ2-7, with D maybe TRBD1 (5 bases). The CDR3 sequence is 14 residues long. CDR1 and CDR2 (germline): SGDLS, YYNGEE. V lost 1 base, J lost 1 base, and 9 bases lay in between. DNA for the CDR3: TGTGCCAGCAGCGTATTACAGGCATCCTACGAGCAGTACTTC. Its protein product is CASSVLQASYEQYF.

V gene TRBV6-6 combines with J gene TRBJ1-2; maybe TRBD1 (5 bases). Between the trimmed V and J ends, which lost 0 bases and 6 bases, there was a span of 8 bases. CDR3 length: 13 residues. CDR1 is MNHNY, CDR2 SVGAGI, per germline (reference sequence). In nucleotides, the CDR3 is TGTGCCAGCAGTTACTCGTCGGGGGATGGCTACACCTTC. This gives the protein CASSYSSGDGYTF.

The chain couples TRBV28 to TRBJ1-1, with a tentative D call TRBD1 (6 bases). CDR1 and CDR2 from the germline V gene are MDHEN and SYDVKM. The CDR3 has 15 residues. Trimming shortened V by 9 bases and J by 3 bases, and 20 bases separated the two germline ends. The CDR3 bases are TGTGCCAGTCTAAGTGCGGGGGGCCGGGACACTGAAGCTTTCTTT. Its translation: CASLSAGGRDTEAFF.

CDR3 nucleotides: TGTGCCAGCTCACCTTCTCTCCCTGCGACTGGAAACACCATATATTTT. Its protein product is CASSPSLPATGNTIYF. This rearrangement joins TRBV18 to TRBJ1-3; D gene uncertain. The germline V gene has CDR1 KGHSH and CDR2 LQKENI. V gave up 3 bases and J gave up 2 bases, with 14 bases separating them. The CDR3 contains 16 residues.

The chain uses TRBV15 and TRBJ2-3; TRBD1 aligns across 10 bases. This CDR3 has 16 amino acids. V gave up 1 base and J gave up 1 base; unmatched junction bases: 2. Germline assignment: CDR1 LNHNV and CDR2 YYDKDF (reference sequence). CDR3 sequence reads: CATSRGGTGGTDTQYF. CDR3 sequence (DNA): TGTGCCACCAGCAGAGGGGGGACAGGGGGCACAGATACGCAGTATTTT.

The rearrangement links TRBV28 to TRBJ2-1; D call uncertain. V lost 5 bases to trimming and J lost 1 base, with 12 bases between them. Germline V gene sequence: CDR1 MDHEN, CDR2 SYDVKM. The CDR3 has 15 amino acids. CDR3: CASSPSPGSYNEQFF. CDR3 coding DNA: TGTGCCAGCAGTCCCTCTCCCGGGTCCTACAATGAGCAGTTCTTC.

V and J are TRBV11-2 and TRBJ2-7; 10 bases align to TRBD2. V gave up 5 bases and J gave up 5 bases; unmatched junction bases: 9. The CDR3 runs to 15 residues. CDR1 is SGHAT and CDR2 is FQNNGV in the germline V gene. The CDR3 spells CASSPSSGRTHEQYF. DNA for the CDR3: TGTGCCAGCAGCCCGAGTAGCGGGAGGACACACGAGCAGTACTTC.

The chain employs TRBV11-2 and TRBJ1-3; D is uncertain. The length of the CDR3 is 17 residues. Germline V gives CDR1 SGHAT, CDR2 FQNNGV. The V gene lost 5 bases and the J gene lost 2 bases, with 19 bases spanning the gap. CDR3 region: CASSPGSRRRPGNTIYF. The CDR3 coding sequence is TGTGCCAGCAGCCCGGGGAGTCGACGGAGACCTGGAAACACCATATATTTT.

This clone turned up a few times. This chain connects TRBV6-1 to TRBJ2-3; D unresolved. This CDR3 has 15 amino acids. Germline V gives CDR1 MNHNS, CDR2 SASEGT. The V and J ends lost 1 base and 2 bases respectively, with 10 bases between them. CDR3 loop: CASSEGRSHTDTQYF. The CDR3 coding sequence is TGTGCCAGCAGTGAAGGGCGGTCGCACACAGATACGCAGTATTTT.

This clone came up once. The V and J genes are TRBV5-5 and TRBJ2-7, with 13 bases lining up with TRBD2. Per germline, CDR1 SGHKS and CDR2 YYEKEE (reference sequence). The junction had 4 bases not matched to a gene; V was cut back by 2 bases and J by 5 bases. This CDR3 spans 15 amino acids. This chain's CDR3 is CASSLLAGGGHEQYF. The CDR3 DNA reads TGTGCCAGCAGCTTACTAGCGGGAGGGGGCCACGAGCAGTACTTC.

This chain joins TRBV7-8 and TRBJ2-7; D unresolved. Germline V lookup: CDR1 SGHVS, CDR2 FQNEAQ. Trimming left V 4 bases short and J 2 bases short, with 6 bases between. The CDR3 extends over 12 amino acids. The CDR3 DNA sequence: TGTGCCAGCAGCTCCAAAACCTACGAGCAGTACTTC. Translated, it gives CASSSKTYEQYF.

The chain joins TRBV30 to TRBJ2-7; TRBD1 might be the D (5 bases). The germline gives CDR1 GTSNPN, CDR2 SVGIG (reference sequence). This CDR3 is 17 amino acids long. V was clipped by 2 bases and J by 4 bases, with 24 bases between them. The CDR3, as DNA: TGTGCCTGGAGTTCTACAACTCTAAGGGGAATCGGTTACGAGCAGTACTTC. This sequence encodes CAWSSTTLRGIGYEQYF. Together with reference TRBV30 and TRBJ2-7, the CDR3 gives the full variable domain: SQTIHQWPATLVQPVGSPLSLECTVEGTSNPNLYWYRQAAGRGLQLLFYSVGIGQISSEVPQNLSASRPQDRQFILSSKKLLLSDSGFYLCAWSSTTLRGIGYEQYFGPGTRLTVT.

This clone was counted once. V usage is TRBV27 and J usage is TRBJ2-5; the D gene is possibly TRBD2 (6 bases). With 4 bases removed from V and 2 bases from J, the gap between germline ends came to 8 bases. The CDR3 has 13 amino acids. The germline gives CDR1 MNHEY, CDR2 SMNVEV (reference sequence). The CDR3 is CASSYGGQETQYF. As DNA, the CDR3 is TGTGCCAGCAGTTACGGGGGTCAAGAGACCCAGTACTTC.

The chain couples TRBV9 to TRBJ2-7; D could derive from TRBD1 or TRBD2 (5 bases each). Trimming cost V 0 bases and J 0 bases, with 10 bases left between them. The CDR3 contains 15 residues. Germline CDR1 is SGDLS and CDR2 is YYNGEE. Here the CDR3 reads CASSVGWGSSYEQYF. The CDR3 DNA reads as TGTGCCAGCAGCGTAGGTTGGGGGAGCTCCTACGAGCAGTACTTC.

Regarding this clone: Other DNA sequences in this specimen translate into the identical CDR3. The chain links TRBV12-3 or TRBV12-4 to TRBJ1-2, with D unresolved. Trimming stripped 1 base from V and 2 bases from J, with 5 bases between. This CDR3 region has 13 residues. Written as DNA, the CDR3 is TGTGCCAGCAGTTTAGGCAGGAACTATGGCTACACCTTC. Translating it yields CASSLGRNYGYTF.

The gene calls are TRBV10-3 and TRBJ1-3; D remains unclear. This CDR3 spans 15 amino acids. V lost 6 bases and J 0 bases, leaving 12 bases between the germline ends. CDR1 is ENHRY, CDR2 SYGVKD, per germline. The CDR3 loop reads CAISKDGGSGNTIYF. The CDR3 DNA reads TGTGCCATCAGCAAAGACGGAGGCTCTGGAAACACCATATATTTT.

Points on this clone: Other DNA sequences in the sample encode the same CDR3. The chain recombines TRBV5-1 with TRBJ1-1, with a possible D match to TRBD1 (5 bases). V shed 0 bases and J shed 1 base, with 7 bases lying between them. The CDR3 is 14 residues long. Germline V CDR1 and CDR2: SGHRS, YFSETQ. CDR3 sequence reads: CASSLAGGNTEAFF. The DNA for the CDR3 is TGCGCCAGCAGCTTGGCCGGGGGGAACACTGAAGCTTTCTTT.

The J gene is TRBJ1-5, the V gene TRBV6-5; D gene uncertain. CDR3 length equals 14 residues. Looked up from germline, CDR1 is MNHEY and CDR2 is SVGAGI. Trimming left V 6 bases short and J 4 bases short, with 13 bases between. CDR3 sequence: CASRSGVLNQPQHF. Written as DNA, the CDR3 is TGTGCCAGCAGGTCCGGGGTCCTAAATCAGCCCCAGCATTTT.

V and J are TRBV7-8 and TRBJ2-1, with 7 bases that match TRBD2. The V gene's germline CDR1 is SGHVS and CDR2 FQNEAQ. This CDR3 region has 16 residues. Trimming at V came to 1 base and at J to 0 bases, leaving 3 bases not matched to a gene. The CDR3 protein is CASSLGRTSSYNEQFF. DNA of the CDR3: TGTGCCAGCAGCTTAGGCAGGACTAGCTCCTACAATGAGCAGTTCTTC.